Presented here are 32 T cell receptor beta chains from one specimen sequenced in a study of blood T cell repertoires in COVID-19. Sequencing was performed with immunoSEQ multiplex PCR; in TCRdb, only in-frame clones are kept and a portion is missing. Here the sample spans some 190,000 clones, about four fifths being singletons. The sequenced sample consisted of peripheral blood. These receptors all come from a woman aged 55-75 years with COVID-19, enrolled during active disease.

The CDR3 DNA reads TGTGCCACCAGTCTAGCAGTCACAGATACGCAGTATTTT. This translates into CATSLAVTDTQYF. This sequence joins TRBV24-1 and TRBJ2-3; tentative D call: TRBD2 (5 bases). Per germline, CDR1 KGHDR and CDR2 SFDVKD. The CDR3 spans 13 residues. Trimming stripped 6 bases from V and 2 bases from J, with 8 bases between.

The V call is TRBV21-1, the J call TRBJ2-7; the table assigns TRBD2, which was not confirmed against the DNA. TRBV21-1 is a pseudogene. This CDR3 comprises 14 residues. The CDR3 region is CASSKDGLVYEQYV. Here the CDR3 DNA reads TGTGCCAGCAGCAAAGACGGACTAGTCTACGAGCAGTACGTC.

The chain carries TRBV3-1 (or the pseudogene TRBV3-2) and TRBJ2-4; D might be TRBD1 (6 bases). Germline V gene data show CDR1 as LGHDT and CDR2 as YNNKEL (reference sequence). The CDR3 sequence is 18 residues long. V was cut by 1 base and J by 0 bases, with 16 bases left in between. The CDR3 here is CASSQVRTDPVAKNIQYF. In DNA form, the CDR3 reads TGTGCCAGCAGCCAAGTTCGGACAGACCCGGTAGCCAAAAACATTCAGTACTTC.

This chain links TRBV5-6 with TRBJ1-5, with unresolved D. V shed 3 bases and J shed 3 bases, with 4 bases lying between them. CDR1 and CDR2 from the germline V gene are SGHDT and YYEEEE. There are 12 residues in the CDR3. The CDR3 loop is CASSSYNQPQHF. The CDR3 DNA sequence: TGTGCCAGCAGCTCGTACAATCAGCCCCAGCATTTT. The full variable domain, in which reference TRBV5-6 and TRBJ1-5 provide the parts outside the CDR3, is DAGVTQSPTHLIKTRGQQVTLRCSPKSGHDTVSWYQQALGQGPQFIFQYYEEEERQRGNFPDRFSGHQFPNYSSELNVNALLLGDSALYLCASSSYNQPQHFGDGTRLSIL.

V gene TRBV6-4 combines with J gene TRBJ2-7, with 12 nucleotides matching TRBD2. The V gene's germline CDR1 is MRHNA and CDR2 SNTAGT. After removal of 6 bases from V and 4 bases from J, the junction contained 4 bases not matched to a gene. This CDR3 contains 14 residues. The CDR3 is CASSGLAGTYEQYF. The DNA for the CDR3 is TGTGCCAGCAGCGGACTAGCGGGAACGTACGAGCAGTACTTC.

Only a few counts were recorded for this clone. V gene TRBV24-1 combines with J gene TRBJ2-3, with D tentatively TRBD2 (6 bases). Germline lookup yields CDR1 KGHDR and CDR2 SFDVKD. Trimming took 9 bases from V and 0 from J, leaving 15 bases between them. The length of the CDR3 is 15 residues. In nucleotides, the CDR3 is TGTGCCACCGAATCATCCCGGGGGAGCACAGATACGCAGTATTTT. It is translated as CATESSRGSTDTQYF.

This sequence joins TRBV7-9 and TRBJ1-6; 7 bases are a match to TRBD1. The CDR3 spans 14 residues. CDR1 and CDR2 (germline): SEHNR, FQNEAQ (reference sequence). Losses at the gene ends were 4 bases for V and 7 bases for J; bases not matched to a gene: 4. CDR3 DNA sequence: TGTGCCAGCAGCTGGGGACAGTTGAATTCACCCCTCCACTTT. This encodes CASSWGQLNSPLHF.

This rearrangement joins TRBV28 to TRBJ2-5, with TRBD2 matching over 8 bases. In germline, CDR1 is MDHEN, CDR2 SYDVKM. The V and J ends lost 3 bases and 4 bases, in that order; junction bases with no gene match: 4. The CDR3 length is 14 residues. CDR3 nucleotide sequence: TGTGCCAGCAGTTTGGGGACTAGAGGAGAGACCCAGTACTTC. This sequence encodes CASSLGTRGETQYF. Looking up the rest from reference TRBV28 and TRBJ2-5 gives the full variable domain: DVKVTQSSRYLVKRTGEKVFLECVQDMDHENMFWYRQDPGLGLRLIYFSYDVKMKEKGDIPEGYSVSREKKERFSLILESASTNQTSMYLCASSLGTRGETQYFGPGTRLLVL.

The rearrangement uses TRBV7-2 and TRBJ2-1; the D gene is possibly TRBD2 (6 bases). Germline loops: CDR1 SGHTA, CDR2 FQGNSA. Trimming shortened V by 5 bases and J by 4 bases, and 15 bases separated the two germline ends. The CDR3 contains 15 residues. The CDR3 coding sequence is TGTGCCAGCAGCCAGGGACCGGGAGAGTACAATGAGCAGTTCTTC. Translated, it gives CASSQGPGEYNEQFF.

The J gene is TRBJ2-3, the V gene TRBV27; 11 nucleotides match TRBD1. There are 14 residues in the CDR3. The J segment lost 6 bases and the V segment lost 9 bases, leaving 8 bases of the junction unmatched. CDR1 MNHEY and CDR2 SMNVEV come from the germline V gene (reference sequence). CDR3 coding DNA: TGTGCCAGTAGGACAGGGGGCCCCCCTGATACGCAGTATTTT. It translates to CASRTGGPPDTQYF.

The chain combines TRBV30 with TRBJ2-1; D is possibly TRBD2 (5 bases). Trimming took off 0 bases at V and 9 bases at J, with 9 bases between the two ends. The CDR3 runs 12 residues. Germline-derived CDR1 and CDR2 are GTSNPN and SVGIG (reference sequence). The CDR3 sequence: CAWSVRGFEQFF. The CDR3 DNA reads as TGTGCCTGGAGTGTACGGGGTTTTGAGCAGTTCTTC.

The rearrangement uses TRBV28 and TRBJ2-7; possibly TRBD1 for D (6 bases). CDR1 is MDHEN and CDR2 is SYDVKM in the germline V gene. The CDR3 runs 12 residues. Trimming took off 5 bases at V and 5 bases at J, with 10 bases between the two ends. The CDR3 region has the DNA TGTGCCAGCAGTGGCGACAGGAACGAGCAGTACTTC. The encoded protein is CASSGDRNEQYF.

The J gene is TRBJ1-2, the V gene TRBV2, with D possibly being TRBD1 (6 bases). This CDR3 is 14 amino acids long. The V end was cut by 6 bases, the J end by 4 bases, with 15 bases between. Looked up from germline, CDR1 is SNHLY and CDR2 is FYNNEI. The CDR3 loop is CASSGRGQFYGYTF. CDR3 sequence (DNA): TGTGCCAGCAGCGGGCGGGGGCAGTTCTATGGCTACACCTTC.

J is TRBJ2-5 and V is TRBV19; D remains ambiguous. CDR3 size: 13 residues. The V end was cut by 0 bases, the J end by 2 bases, with 4 bases between. Germline V gives CDR1 LNHDA, CDR2 SQIVND (reference sequence). As DNA, the CDR3 is TGTGCCAGTAGTATAGACGGGCAAGAGACCCAGTACTTC. Its translation is CASSIDGQETQYF. The full variable domain, in which reference TRBV19 and TRBJ2-5 provide the parts outside the CDR3, is DGGITQSPKYLFRKEGQNVTLSCEQNLNHDAMYWYRQDPGQGLRLIYYSQIVNDFQKGDIAEGYSVSREKKESFPLTVTSAQKNPTAFYLCASSIDGQETQYFGPGTRLLVL.

The genes are TRBV10-1 and TRBJ1-1; a possible D gene is TRBD1 (6 bases). The CDR3 consists of 15 residues. Germline CDR1 WNHNN, CDR2 SYGVQD (reference sequence). Trimming removed 5 bases at V and 1 base at J, with 14 bases between. CDR3 bases: TGCGCCAGCAGTAAATGGGCAGGGGCGAACACTGAAGCTTTCTTT. It is translated as CASSKWAGANTEAFF.

The chain recombines TRBV7-8 with TRBJ2-5, with 16 bases aligning to TRBD2. The CDR3 runs 18 residues. Trimming at V came to 2 bases and at J to 4 bases, leaving 7 bases not matched to a gene. Germline CDR1 SGHVS, CDR2 FQNEAQ. The CDR3 DNA is TGTGCCAGCAGCTTAAGGGGGACTAGCGGGAGGGCGGGAGAGACCCAGTACTTC. This translates into CASSLRGTSGRAGETQYF.

The V and J genes are TRBV9 and TRBJ2-1, with 11 bases lining up with TRBD2. J was trimmed by 6 bases and V by 0 bases; bases with no gene match: 8. This CDR3 is 17 amino acids long. CDR1 is SGDLS and CDR2 is YYNGEE in the germline V gene. The CDR3 is CASSVELAGVSGNEQFF. The CDR3 nucleotides are TGTGCCAGCAGCGTAGAACTAGCGGGGGTATCGGGCAATGAGCAGTTCTTC.

This clone was detected a few times. The J gene is TRBJ2-3, the V gene TRBV11-2; D gene uncertain. Germline V lookup: CDR1 SGHAT, CDR2 FQNNGV. CDR3 length: 17 residues. V shed 1 base and J shed 1 base, with 15 bases lying between them. CDR3 residues: CASSLASGGARTDTQYF. The CDR3 coding sequence is TGTGCCAGCAGCTTAGCATCAGGTGGTGCGCGCACAGATACGCAGTATTTT.

The chain combines TRBV5-1 with TRBJ1-5, with D unresolved. V was pared by 0 bases and J by 0 bases, with 7 bases between. The length of the CDR3 is 15 residues. The germline V gene encodes CDR1 SGHRS and CDR2 YFSETQ. CDR3 DNA sequence: TGCGCCAGCAGCTTGGTGGCGGGTAGCAATCAGCCCCAGCATTTT. Amino acid sequence: CASSLVAGSNQPQHF. The full variable domain, in which reference TRBV5-1 and TRBJ1-5 provide the parts outside the CDR3, is KAGVTQTPRYLIKTRGQQVTLSCSPISGHRSVSWYQQTPGQGLQFLFEYFSETQRNKGNFPGRFSGRQFSNSRSEMNVSTLELGDSALYLCASSLVAGSNQPQHFGDGTRLSIL.

The chain is built from TRBV12-3 or TRBV12-4 and TRBJ1-6; 8 bases fit TRBD1. The V segment lost 6 bases and the J segment 8 bases; nucleotides outside the gene matches: 0. The CDR3 loop spans 12 amino acids. The DNA of the CDR3 is TGTGCCAGCAGGACAGGGGATTCACCCCTCCACTTT. Translating gives CASRTGDSPLHF.

This clone was found once. The chain joins TRBV6-2 or TRBV6-3 to TRBJ2-1; TRBD2 might be the D (6 bases). This CDR3 spans 16 amino acids. Germline V lookup: CDR1 MNHEY, CDR2 SVGEGT. V lost 0 bases and J lost 2, with 11 bases in between. CDR3 sequence: CASSYSVGSAYNEQFF. The CDR3 nucleotides are TGTGCCAGCAGTTACTCGGTCGGGAGTGCCTACAATGAGCAGTTCTTC.

In this sample, this clone turned up a few times. V usage is TRBV11-2 and J usage is TRBJ1-1; 12 positions agree with TRBD1. V shed 1 base, J shed 6 bases, and the junction held 3 bases outside the gene matches. Per germline, CDR1 SGHAT and CDR2 FQNNGV. The CDR3 runs 15 residues. CDR3 protein: CASSLGGTGGAEAFF. The DNA of the CDR3 is TGTGCCAGCAGCTTAGGGGGGACAGGGGGCGCTGAAGCTTTCTTT.

This clone is a singleton in its sample. The chain employs TRBV24-1 and TRBJ2-1; D is unresolved. Trimming shortened V by 3 bases and J by 0 bases, and 5 bases separated the two germline ends. Per germline, CDR1 KGHDR and CDR2 SFDVKD. This CDR3 is built from 14 residues. CDR3 sequence: CATSDTDSYNEQFF. The CDR3 bases are TGTGCCACCAGTGATACAGACTCCTACAATGAGCAGTTCTTC.

The chain joins TRBV20-1 to TRBJ2-7, with D tentatively TRBD1 (6 bases). The CDR3 is 11 amino acids. The V end lost 5 bases, the J end lost 5 bases, and 10 bases lay between the germline ends. Germline-derived CDR1 and CDR2 are DFQATT and SNEGSKA (reference sequence). CDR3 nucleotides: TGCAGTGCTCACCACAGGGACGAGCAGTACTTC. Encoded protein: CSAHHRDEQYF.

The chain combines TRBV7-9 with TRBJ1-1; a possible D gene is TRBD1 (5 bases). V was trimmed by 3 bases and J by 5 bases, leaving 10 bases between them. Germline CDR1 SEHNR, CDR2 FQNEAQ (reference sequence). This CDR3 has 13 amino acids. CDR3 DNA: TGTGCCAGCAGCTTTCAGGGAGGGACTGAAGCTTTCTTT. Translated, it gives CASSFQGGTEAFF.

The chain joins TRBV11-1 to TRBJ1-1; D is unresolved. Per germline, CDR1 SGHAT and CDR2 FQDESV (reference sequence). V lost 3 bases and J lost 3, with 8 bases in between. The CDR3 contains 13 residues. The DNA for the CDR3 is TGTGCCAGCAGCTTTGCGTTTGACACTGAAGCTTTCTTT. Residues: CASSFAFDTEAFF. The complete variable domain, with remaining parts taken from reference TRBV11-1 and TRBJ1-1, reads EAEVAQSPRYKITEKSQAVAFWCDPISGHATLYWYRQILGQGPELLVQFQDESVVDDSQLPKDRFSAERLKGVDSTLKIQPAELGDSAMYLCASSFAFDTEAFFGQGTRLTVV.

V gene TRBV13 combines with J gene TRBJ2-2, with D unclear. The V end lost 0 bases, the J end lost 5 bases, and 4 bases lay between the germline ends. Germline-derived CDR1 and CDR2 are PRHDT and FYEKMQ (reference sequence). This CDR3 has 13 residues. This chain's CDR3 is CASSLGSTGELFF. DNA for the CDR3: TGTGCCAGCAGCTTAGGGTCAACCGGGGAGCTGTTTTTT.

Comments on this clone: This specimen includes other DNA sequences encoding the same CDR3. The V gene is TRBV5-1, the J gene TRBJ1-6, with 8 positions matching TRBD1. The V gene's germline CDR1 is SGHRS and CDR2 YFSETQ. The length of the CDR3 is 14 residues. Germline trimming cut 0 bases from V and 10 bases from J; bases unmatched to any gene: 3. Here the CDR3 reads CASSLEQGASPLHF. CDR3 nucleotides: TGCGCCAGCAGCTTGGAGCAGGGGGCATCACCCCTCCACTTT.

The chain combines TRBV6-5 with TRBJ1-6; D unclear. The CDR3 is 13 residues long. Deletions cut 1 base from V and 7 bases from J, with 5 bases between. From germline, CDR1 is MNHEY and CDR2 SVGAGI. The DNA of the CDR3 is TGTGCCAGCAGTTACTTACAGAATTCACCCCTCCACTTT. It translates to CASSYLQNSPLHF.

This chain links TRBV2 with TRBJ1-1; D gene unclear. The V gene lost 9 bases and the J gene lost 5 bases, with 16 bases spanning the gap. The CDR3 covers 13 residues. Germline loops: CDR1 SNHLY, CDR2 FYNNEI. CDR3 DNA: TGTGCCAGTACCGGACTTCGAGGGACTGAAGCTTTCTTT. Translation: CASTGLRGTEAFF.

The table lists this clone with many counts. The CDR3 protein is CASSYSRALETQYF. In nucleotides, the CDR3 is TGTGCCAGCAGTTACTCGAGAGCCTTAGAGACCCAGTACTTC. The chain recombines TRBV6-5 with TRBJ2-5; D gene unclear. The V end lost 0 bases, the J end lost 4 bases, and 9 bases lay between the germline ends. From germline, CDR1 is MNHEY and CDR2 SVGAGI. This CDR3 has 14 residues.

The J gene is TRBJ2-2, the V gene TRBV28; weak D call: TRBD1 (6 bases). Germline loops: CDR1 MDHEN, CDR2 SYDVKM. This CDR3 spans 15 amino acids. V lost 3 bases to trimming and J lost 7 bases, with 15 bases between them. The CDR3 spells CASSFSAGVHGELFF. The CDR3 DNA is TGTGCCAGCAGTTTTTCGGCAGGGGTCCACGGGGAGCTGTTTTTT.